These 8 T cell receptor beta chains originate from one sample sequenced in a study of cytomegalovirus exposure and HLA in healthy donors. It was with 60 Vbeta and 13 Jbeta primers that the PCR ran. TCRdb's copy holds only in-frame clones and misses some; the assay was immunoSEQ multiplex PCR. This repertoire shows around 100,000 clones, 60% to 80% found once; its top ten account for roughly 5%. What was sequenced was PBMCs. The source is a woman under 40 in good health and CMV-seropositive.

The rearrangement uses TRBV10-3 and TRBJ2-3, with TRBD2 matching over 11 bases. Per the germline V gene, CDR1 is ENHRY and CDR2 is SYGVKD. CDR3 length: 16 amino acids. V dropped 6 bases and J dropped 2; count of bases not matched to a gene: 7. The CDR3 is CAISLAGGNPTDTQYF. CDR3 bases: TGTGCCATCAGCTTAGCGGGGGGGAACCCCACAGATACGCAGTATTTT.

This CDR3 is CASSPQRGYSEDTQYF. The CDR3 region has the DNA TGTGCCAGCTCACCGCAGCGGGGTTACTCGGAAGATACGCAGTATTTT. The chain uses TRBV18 and TRBJ2-3; 7 bases match TRBD2. Losses at the gene ends were 3 bases for V and 5 bases for J; bases not matched to a gene: 11. This CDR3 contains 16 residues. Germline CDR1 and CDR2: KGHSH and LQKENI. Full variable domain (outside the CDR3, taken from reference TRBV18 and TRBJ2-3): NAGVMQNPRHLVRRRGQEARLRCSPMKGHSHVYWYRQLPEEGLKFMVYLQKENIIDESGMPKERFSAEFPKEGPSILRIQQVVRGDSAAYFCASSPQRGYSEDTQYFGPGTRLTVL.

This sequence joins TRBV5-1 and TRBJ1-4, with TRBD1 as a possible D gene (6 bases). V was trimmed by 4 bases and J by 4 bases, leaving 11 bases between them. The CDR3 sequence is 14 residues long. Germline V CDR1 and CDR2: SGHRS, YFSETQ. In DNA, the CDR3 is TGCGCCAGCAGCGAACAGGGAAGTAATGAAAAACTGTTTTTT. Translating gives CASSEQGSNEKLFF.

This clone came up a few times. CDR3 sequence reads: CASSSSGESSYEQYF. CDR3 coding DNA: TGTGCCAGCAGCTCATCGGGGGAGAGCTCCTACGAGCAGTACTTC. V is TRBV7-9 and J is TRBJ2-7, with D tentatively TRBD2 (6 bases). V lost 4 bases and J 0 bases, leaving 13 bases between the germline ends. CDR1 SEHNR and CDR2 FQNEAQ come from the germline V gene (reference sequence). The CDR3 is 15 amino acids. Together with reference TRBV7-9 and TRBJ2-7, the CDR3 gives the full variable domain: DTGVSQNPRHKITKRGQNVTFRCDPISEHNRLYWYRQTLGQGPEFLTYFQNEAQLEKSRLLSDRFSAERPKGSFSTLEIQRTEQGDSAMYLCASSSSGESSYEQYFGPGTRLTVT.

This clone occurred a few times. The chain uses TRBV6-5 and TRBJ2-1; 8 nucleotides align to TRBD1. The CDR3 runs 14 residues. Germline loops: CDR1 MNHEY, CDR2 SVGAGI. Losses at the gene ends were 4 bases for V and 9 bases for J; bases not matched to a gene: 8. CDR3 amino acids: CASSSGRGPLEQFF. The CDR3 DNA reads as TGTGCCAGCAGTTCGGGCAGGGGGCCGCTTGAGCAGTTCTTC.

This chain links TRBV2 with TRBJ1-6; D is undetermined. CDR1 is SNHLY and CDR2 is FYNNEI in the germline V gene. The CDR3 is made up of 14 amino acids. V was shortened by 8 bases and J by 1 base, with 9 bases between the two germline ends. The CDR3 bases are TGTGCCAGCTCTTCGCGGTCCTATAATTCACCCCTCCACTTT. Translated, it gives CASSSRSYNSPLHF.

The chain links TRBV28 to TRBJ1-1; TRBD1 might be the D (5 bases). CDR1 is MDHEN and CDR2 is SYDVKM in the germline V gene. The CDR3 length is 15 residues. V lost 4 bases and J 1 base, leaving 13 bases between the germline ends. CDR3 DNA: TGTGCCAGCAGTTCGGCGGGGGATTCGAACACTGAAGCTTTCTTT. Its protein is CASSSAGDSNTEAFF. Supplemented by reference TRBV28 and TRBJ1-1, the full variable domain reads DVKVTQSSRYLVKRTGEKVFLECVQDMDHENMFWYRQDPGLGLRLIYFSYDVKMKEKGDIPEGYSVSREKKERFSLILESASTNQTSMYLCASSSAGDSNTEAFFGQGTRLTVV.

The chain recombines TRBV6-1 with TRBJ2-7, with TRBD2 matching 7 bases. CDR1 and CDR2 from the germline V gene are MNHNS and SASEGT. After removal of 1 base from V and 4 bases from J, the junction contained 4 bases not matched to a gene. CDR3 size: 14 residues. This CDR3 is CASSEGGREYEQYF. In DNA, the CDR3 is TGTGCCAGCAGTGAAGGAGGGCGGGAGTACGAGCAGTACTTC.